This T cell receptor beta chain was identified during a study of blood T cell repertoires in COVID-19. For the study at large: Some COVID-19 samples were acute and others convalescent; all came from the United States, Italy and Spain. From T cells, B-cell-depleted T cells, or PBMCs came the material, which was cDNA or gDNA.

Original handling: The assay estimated nucleated cells by amplifying reference gene primers. Assay: immunoSEQ multiplex PCR; the TCRdb copy retains only in-frame clones and omits some. V, J and clone size were drawn from that table, and D and trimming were deduced from the DNA. The table has approximately 250,000 clones, 83% seen once. CDR1 is SGHDT and CDR2 is YYEEEE in the germline V gene. This CDR3 has 14 residues. V was clipped by 4 bases and J by 7 bases, with 16 bases between them. This clonotype was sampled from a human donor in a cohort sampled during active COVID-19. Sequences were obtained from peripheral blood. This chain joins TRBV5-6 and TRBJ2-3; no firm D call. The CDR3 here is CASSPIASVNTQYF. The CDR3 bases are TGTGCCAGCAGCCCAATCGCGTCTGTGAATACGCAGTATTTT.